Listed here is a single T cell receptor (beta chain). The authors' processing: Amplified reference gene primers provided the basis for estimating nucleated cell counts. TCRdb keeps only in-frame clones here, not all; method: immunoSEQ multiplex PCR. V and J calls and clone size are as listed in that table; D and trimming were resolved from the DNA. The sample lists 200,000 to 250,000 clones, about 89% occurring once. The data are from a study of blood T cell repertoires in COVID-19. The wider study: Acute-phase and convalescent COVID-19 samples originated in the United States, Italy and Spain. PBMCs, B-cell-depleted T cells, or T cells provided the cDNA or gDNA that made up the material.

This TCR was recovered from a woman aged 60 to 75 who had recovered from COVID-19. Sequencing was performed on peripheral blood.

The CDR3 coding sequence is TGTGCCAGCAGTTCGGGACAGGGAACCTACGAGCAGTACTTC. As protein: CASSSGQGTYEQYF. This chain joins TRBV6-5 and TRBJ2-7; 9 bases line up with TRBD1. The CDR3 runs to 14 residues. The V segment lost 4 bases and the J segment 2 bases; nucleotides outside the gene matches: 3. Germline V gene data show CDR1 as MNHEY and CDR2 as SVGAGI.